A single T cell receptor beta chain is shown here with its context. TCRdb re-derived calls from the 5' RACE reads in MiXCR, one entry per CDR3 protein. The table includes fewer than 45,000 distinct CDR3 sequences, 6.5% to 8.5% detected once. The data belong to a study of spatial heterogeneity in lung cancer. Time point given: sample taken at primary tumor resection. Tumor, nontumor lung or frozen PBMC supplied whole RNA that was sequenced unsorted. The trim removed 0 bases at V and 8 bases at J, leaving 6 bases unmatched. Germline V CDR1 and CDR2: LGHNA, YSLEER. The CDR3 sequence is 16 residues long. The chain links TRBV4-3 to TRBJ2-1; 11 nucleotides match TRBD2. The sequence came from a female donor with early-stage non-small cell lung cancer. Specimen: PBMCs, collected at surgery. The CDR3 spells CASSQEIAGGPDEQFF. The DNA of the CDR3 is TGCGCCAGCAGCCAAGAAATAGCGGGGGGGCCGGATGAGCAGTTCTTC.